A single sample is the source of the 15 T cell receptor beta chains below, sequenced in a study of blood T cell repertoires in COVID-19. The data were produced by immunoSEQ multiplex PCR, yet TCRdb's version contains in-frame clones alone and is incomplete. Among 150,000 to 200,000 clones listed, approximately 87% were seen once. Source material: PBMCs or T cells enriched from blood (not recorded which). These receptor sequences come from a woman aged 50 to 65 who had recovered from COVID-19.

The gene calls are TRBV19 and TRBJ1-4, with a tentative D call TRBD1 (6 bases). The CDR3 is 15 amino acids. With 6 bases removed from V and 6 bases from J, the gap between germline ends came to 17 bases. Germline assignment: CDR1 LNHDA and CDR2 SQIVND (reference sequence). The DNA for the CDR3 is TGTGCCAGTAGACCAAGGGGGAAGACAGATGAAAAACTGTTTTTT. Translation: CASRPRGKTDEKLFF. The full variable domain, with the rest looked up from reference TRBV19 and TRBJ1-4, is DGGITQSPKYLFRKEGQNVTLSCEQNLNHDAMYWYRQDPGQGLRLIYYSQIVNDFQKGDIAEGYSVSREKKESFPLTVTSAQKNPTAFYLCASRPRGKTDEKLFFGSGTQLSVL.

In DNA, the CDR3 is TGTGCCACGAACTTAGCGGGGGGAAACACCGGGGAGCTGTTTTTT. It is translated as CATNLAGGNTGELFF. This chain connects TRBV6-6 to TRBJ2-2; 10 nucleotides match TRBD2. This CDR3 is 15 amino acids long. The V gene's germline CDR1 is MNHNY and CDR2 SVGAGI (reference sequence). Unmatched junction bases numbered 7, after V lost 10 bases and J lost 2 bases.

In DNA form, the CDR3 reads TGCGCCAGCAGTTTCCGGTCCGACTTAGCAACTAATGAAAAACTGTTTTTT. It yields the protein CASSFRSDLATNEKLFF. The rearrangement uses TRBV5-1 and TRBJ1-4; D unresolved. V lost 5 bases and J 0 bases, leaving 17 bases between the germline ends. This CDR3 is built from 17 residues. The germline V gene encodes CDR1 SGHRS and CDR2 YFSETQ.

The chain uses TRBV19 and TRBJ1-5, with D possibly being TRBD1 (5 bases). CDR1 LNHDA and CDR2 SQIVND come from the germline V gene (reference sequence). V lost 7 bases and J lost 4, with 14 bases in between. The CDR3 sequence is 14 residues long. This chain's CDR3 is CASTWGDGNQPQHF. CDR3 coding DNA: TGTGCCAGTACCTGGGGGGATGGAAATCAGCCCCAGCATTTT.

CDR3 protein: CASSSNQGFGGYTF. In DNA form, the CDR3 reads TGCGCCAGCAGCTCCAATCAGGGCTTTGGTGGCTACACCTTC. The gene calls are TRBV5-1 and TRBJ1-2; a possible D gene is TRBD1 (5 bases). CDR1 is SGHRS, CDR2 YFSETQ, per germline. V lost 3 bases, J lost 7 bases, and 16 bases lay in between. The CDR3 consists of 14 residues.

This chain joins TRBV7-2 and TRBJ2-1; weak D call: TRBD2 (5 bases). Trimming shortened V by 5 bases and J by 3 bases, and 14 bases separated the two germline ends. The CDR3 spans 15 residues. Germline assignment: CDR1 SGHTA and CDR2 FQGNSA. The CDR3 loop reads CASSLSGRLYNEQFF. The CDR3 DNA follows: TGTGCCAGCAGCCTGAGCGGCCGGCTCTACAATGAGCAGTTCTTC. Together with reference TRBV7-2 and TRBJ2-1, the CDR3 gives the full variable domain: GAGVSQSPSNKVTEKGKDVELRCDPISGHTALYWYRQSLGQGLEFLIYFQGNSAPDKSGLPSDRFSAERTGGSVSTLTIQRTQQEDSAVYLCASSLSGRLYNEQFFGPGTRLTVL.

This clone was seen more than once but under ten times. The chain is built from TRBV7-7 and TRBJ2-1; unclear D gene. There are 13 residues in the CDR3. Germline loops: CDR1 SSHAT, CDR2 FNYEAQ (reference sequence). Trimming shortened V by 5 bases and J by 9 bases, and 14 bases separated the two germline ends. CDR3 DNA sequence: TGTGCCAGCAGCCCCCACTTCGATGGTGAGCAGTTCTTC. It translates to CASSPHFDGEQFF.

This sequence joins TRBV6-6 and TRBJ1-2; D unresolved. V gave up 8 bases and J gave up 8 bases, with 24 bases separating them. Germline V lookup: CDR1 MNHNY, CDR2 SVGAGI (reference sequence). This CDR3 spans 15 amino acids. In nucleotides, the CDR3 is TGTGCCAGCGTCGCCCAAGGCCAAAGCCCGAGGGGCTACACCTTC. As protein: CASVAQGQSPRGYTF.

The sample holds a few counts of this clone. This chain uses TRBV28 with TRBJ2-7; 12 nucleotides line up with TRBD2. Per germline, CDR1 MDHEN and CDR2 SYDVKM. The junction had 4 bases not matched to a gene; V was cut back by 1 base and J by 6 bases. This CDR3 has 15 amino acids. CDR3 in DNA: TGTGCCAGCAGTTTATCTAGCGGGGGGGCTATCGAGCAGTACGTC. It codes for CASSLSSGGAIEQYV.

V and J are TRBV3-1 (or the pseudogene TRBV3-2) and TRBJ2-3; the D gene is possibly TRBD2 (6 bases). This CDR3 region has 14 residues. With 2 bases removed from V and 4 bases from J, the gap between germline ends came to 10 bases. Looked up from germline, CDR1 is LGHDT and CDR2 is YNNKEL (reference sequence). The CDR3 here is CASSQQGGADTQYF. The CDR3 DNA follows: TGTGCCAGCAGCCAACAGGGAGGTGCAGATACGCAGTATTTT.

V and J are TRBV5-1 and TRBJ2-2, with TRBD1 as a possible D gene (6 bases). V lost 3 bases, J lost 6 bases, and 18 bases lay in between. The germline V gene encodes CDR1 SGHRS and CDR2 YFSETQ. The CDR3 totals 16 residues. CDR3 sequence (DNA): TGCGCCAGCAGCTCACCACAGGGTAGTGGTGCCGGGGAGCTGTTTTTT. Protein sequence: CASSSPQGSGAGELFF.

This chain links TRBV7-9 with TRBJ2-7; D is uncertain. Germline V gene lookup returns CDR1 SEHNR and CDR2 FQNEAQ (reference sequence). V lost 5 bases and J lost 2, with 13 bases in between. This CDR3 has 14 amino acids. DNA for the CDR3: TGTGCCAGCAGCCAGACACCCGAAGCCTACGAGCAGTACGTC. It yields the protein CASSQTPEAYEQYV.

V gene TRBV7-9 combines with J gene TRBJ1-1; D is uncertain. The CDR3 has 13 residues. Looked up from germline, CDR1 is SEHNR and CDR2 is FQNEAQ (reference sequence). The V and J ends lost 7 bases and 5 bases respectively, with 14 bases between them. CDR3 bases: TGTGCCAGCACCCCCCCAGGACTAACTGAAGCTTTCTTT. This sequence encodes CASTPPGLTEAFF.

The V and J genes are TRBV3-1 (or the pseudogene TRBV3-2) and TRBJ1-3; TRBD1 matches 8 bases. The germline V gene encodes CDR1 LGHDT and CDR2 YNNKEL (reference sequence). V was pared by 3 bases and J by 3 bases, with 4 bases of the junction left unmatched. This CDR3 spans 15 amino acids. As DNA, the CDR3 is TGTGCCAGCAGCCAGCAGGGGGCTAGTGGAAACACCATATATTTT. This gives the protein CASSQQGASGNTIYF.

V gene TRBV5-1 combines with J gene TRBJ2-2; D perhaps matches TRBD2 (5 bases). Germline V gene sequence: CDR1 SGHRS, CDR2 YFSETQ. The germline V and J ends were trimmed by 3 bases and 6 bases, with 12 bases remaining between them. This CDR3 is 14 amino acids long. CDR3 nucleotide sequence: TGCGCCAGCAGCTGGGAAGGGAGCGCCGGGGAGCTGTTTTTT. It specifies CASSWEGSAGELFF.